This is a list of T cell receptor beta chains from one sample in a study of cytomegalovirus exposure and HLA in healthy donors. The data were produced by immunoSEQ multiplex PCR, yet TCRdb's version contains in-frame clones alone and is incomplete. The table records under 250,000 clones, around 85% of them present only once. The material sequenced was PBMCs. These receptors all stem from a human donor in good health. The CDR3 runs from the conserved cysteine through the conserved F or W. A D gene is named only where the DNA matches it firmly. Size is omitted from some rows. Given values are once, few, many or a class for expanded clones.

clone_size j_call d_call v_call cdr3_nt cdr3_aa
- TRBJ2-3 - TRBV7-8 TGTGCCAGCAGCTTAGATCGCCGAGTTGAAGCTAGCACAGATACGCAGTATTTT CASSLDRRVEASTDTQYF
- TRBJ2-5 - TRBV6-5 TGTGCCAGCAGCAATGTTGCGGTAGGAGCCAGGACCCAGTACTTC CASSNVAVGARTQYF
once TRBJ2-1 - TRBV6-6 TGTGCCAGCAGTACCAGTTGGGAGTACAATGAGCAGTTCTTC CASSTSWEYNEQFF
- TRBJ2-1 TRBD2 TRBV2 TGTGCCAGCAGTGACAACGCGGTAGCGGGATCCGAGCAGTTCTTC CASSDNAVAGSEQFF
- TRBJ2-3 TRBD2 TRBV15 TGTGCCATCAGGATAGCGGGAGGGGGAGATACGCAGTATTTT CAIRIAGGGDTQYF
- TRBJ2-7 TRBD2 TRBV7-9 TGTGCCAGCAGTCGTAATAGCGGGGATTCCTACGAGCAGTACTTC CASSRNSGDSYEQYF
- TRBJ2-7 TRBD2 TRBV15 TGTGCCACCAGCAGAGATGGCCTAGCGGGAGTTAGAGAGCAGTACTTC CATSRDGLAGVREQYF
- TRBJ2-7 TRBD1 TRBV7-2 TGTGCCAGCAGCTTAGGAGGGGACAGGCGAGAGCAGTACTTC CASSLGGDRREQYF
- TRBJ1-1 TRBD1 TRBV2 TGTGCCAGCACCCTAACACAGGGGGCGAACACTGAAGCTTTCTTT CASTLTQGANTEAFF
- TRBJ2-7 TRBD1 TRBV7-6 TGTGCCAGCAGCTCCGGACAGGGGCTAGTCTACGAGCAGTACTTC CASSSGQGLVYEQYF
once TRBJ1-3 TRBD1 TRBV28 TGTGCCAGCAGCCAAGGACAGGGGAGAGGGACCATATATTTT CASSQGQGRGTIYF
- TRBJ2-3 - TRBV10-1 TGCGCCAGCAGTGAGTCAGGAACGGGGGATACGCAGTATTTT CASSESGTGDTQYF
- TRBJ1-1 - TRBV5-4 TGTGCCAGCAGCTTGGGGAACAGGGAATTTGATCGAGGAGCTTTCTTT CASSLGNREFDRGAFF
- TRBJ2-7 TRBD2 TRBV11-2 TGTGCCAGCAGCTGGCTCGGTGGGGACTATTCCTACGAGCAGTACTTC CASSWLGGDYSYEQYF
- TRBJ1-2 - TRBV7-9 TGTTCCAGCAGCTTAGGGCCTCCACCCTATGGCTACACCTTC CSSSLGPPPYGYTF